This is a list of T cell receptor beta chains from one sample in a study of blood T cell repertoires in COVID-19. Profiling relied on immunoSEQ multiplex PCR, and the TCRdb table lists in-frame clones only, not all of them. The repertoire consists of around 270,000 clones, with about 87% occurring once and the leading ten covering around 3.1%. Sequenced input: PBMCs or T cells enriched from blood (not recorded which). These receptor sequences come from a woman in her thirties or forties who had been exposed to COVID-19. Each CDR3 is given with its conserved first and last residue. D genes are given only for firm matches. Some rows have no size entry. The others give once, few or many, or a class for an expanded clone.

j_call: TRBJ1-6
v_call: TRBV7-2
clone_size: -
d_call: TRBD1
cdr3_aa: CASSKIRDSDYNSPLHF
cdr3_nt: TGTGCCAGCAGCAAGATCCGGGACAGCGACTATAATTCACCCCTCCACTTT

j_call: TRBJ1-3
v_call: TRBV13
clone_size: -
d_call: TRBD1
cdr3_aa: CASSFGVGRGQVGNTIYF
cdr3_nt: TGTGCCAGCAGCTTCGGGGTGGGCAGGGGGCAAGTTGGGAACACCATATATTTT

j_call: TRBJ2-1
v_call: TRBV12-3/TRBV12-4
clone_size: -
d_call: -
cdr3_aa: CASSFAGTEQFF
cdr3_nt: TGTGCCAGCAGTTTCGCCGGGACAGAGCAGTTCTTC

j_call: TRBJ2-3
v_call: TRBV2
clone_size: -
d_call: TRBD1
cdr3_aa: CASSYSGTGVADTQYF
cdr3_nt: TGTGCCAGCAGTTACTCCGGGACAGGGGTAGCAGATACGCAGTATTTT

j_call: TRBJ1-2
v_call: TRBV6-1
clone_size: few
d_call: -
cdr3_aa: CASSGGIGQGNYGYTF
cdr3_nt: TGTGCCAGCAGTGGGGGAATCGGGCAGGGGAACTATGGCTACACCTTC

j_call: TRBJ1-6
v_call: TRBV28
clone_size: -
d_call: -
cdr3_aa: CASTKGGRSSYNSPLHF
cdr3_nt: TGTGCCAGCACTAAAGGGGGTAGGAGCTCCTATAATTCACCCCTCCACTTT

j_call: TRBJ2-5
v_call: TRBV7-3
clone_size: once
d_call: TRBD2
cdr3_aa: CASSLTSGRAETQYF
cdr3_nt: TGTGCCAGCAGCTTAACTAGCGGGAGGGCGGAGACCCAGTACTTC

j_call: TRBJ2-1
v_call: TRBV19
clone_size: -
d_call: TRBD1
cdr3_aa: CASSIDFRGPYNEQFF
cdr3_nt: TGTGCCAGTAGTATCGACTTCAGGGGGCCCTACAATGAGCAGTTCTTC

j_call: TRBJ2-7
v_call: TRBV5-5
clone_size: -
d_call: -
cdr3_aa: CASSPTETPSYEQYF
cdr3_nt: TGTGCCAGCAGCCCGACAGAAACCCCCTCCTACGAGCAGTACTTC

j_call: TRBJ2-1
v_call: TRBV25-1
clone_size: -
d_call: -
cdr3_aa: CASSETVQFF
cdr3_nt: TGTGCCAGCAGTGAGACAGTCCAGTTCTTC

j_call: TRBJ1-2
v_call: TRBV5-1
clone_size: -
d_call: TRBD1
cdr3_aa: CASNGQAEANYGYTF
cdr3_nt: TGCGCCAGCAATGGACAGGCGGAAGCTAACTATGGCTACACCTTC

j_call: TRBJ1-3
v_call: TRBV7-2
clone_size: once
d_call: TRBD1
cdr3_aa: CASSLTGTGSSGNTIYF
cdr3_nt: TGTGCCAGCAGCTTGACCGGGACAGGGAGCTCTGGAAACACCATATATTTT

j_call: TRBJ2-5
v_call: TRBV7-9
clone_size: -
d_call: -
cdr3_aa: CASSLIAETQYF
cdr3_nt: TGTGCCAGCAGCTTAATCGCGGAGACCCAGTACTTC

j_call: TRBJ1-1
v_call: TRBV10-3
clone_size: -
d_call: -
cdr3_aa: CAISRQENTEAFF
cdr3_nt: TGTGCCATCAGTCGACAGGAGAACACTGAAGCTTTCTTT

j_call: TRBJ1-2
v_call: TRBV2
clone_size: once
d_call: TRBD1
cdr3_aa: CASSDRDRGRRGYTF
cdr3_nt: TGTGCCAGCAGTGACAGGGACAGGGGGCGCCGAGGCTACACCTTC

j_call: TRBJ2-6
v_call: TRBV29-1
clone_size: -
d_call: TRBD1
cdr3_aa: CSVADRGTGLAAGANVLTF
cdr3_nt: TGCAGCGTAGCGGACAGGGGGACGGGTCTAGCCGCTGGGGCCAACGTCCTGACTTTC

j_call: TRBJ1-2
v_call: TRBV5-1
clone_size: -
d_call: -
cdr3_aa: CASSPPEPHYGYTF
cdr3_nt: TGCGCCAGCAGCCCCCCTGAGCCCCACTATGGCTACACCTTC

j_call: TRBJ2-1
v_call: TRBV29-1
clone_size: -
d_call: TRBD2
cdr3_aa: CSARERPGGNEQFF
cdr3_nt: TGCAGCGCCCGAGAGAGACCCGGGGGGAATGAGCAGTTCTTC

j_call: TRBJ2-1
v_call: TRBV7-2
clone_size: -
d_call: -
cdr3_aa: CASSSREFGGSTDEQFF
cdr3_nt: TGTGCCAGCAGCTCCCGTGAGTTTGGAGGGAGTACGGATGAGCAGTTCTTC

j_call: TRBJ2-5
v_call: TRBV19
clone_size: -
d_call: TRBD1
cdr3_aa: CASSTPGGSKTQYF
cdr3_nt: TGTGCCAGTAGCACCCCAGGGGGCTCAAAGACCCAGTACTTC

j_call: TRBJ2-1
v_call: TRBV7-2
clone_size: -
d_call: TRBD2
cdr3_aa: CASTVGGGRAIGEQFF
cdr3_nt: TGTGCCAGCACTGTAGGGGGCGGGAGGGCAATTGGTGAGCAGTTCTTC

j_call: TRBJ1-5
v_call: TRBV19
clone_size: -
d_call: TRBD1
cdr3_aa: CASNPTGSSNQPQHF
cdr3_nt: TGTGCCAGTAACCCGACAGGGAGTAGCAATCAGCCCCAGCATTTT

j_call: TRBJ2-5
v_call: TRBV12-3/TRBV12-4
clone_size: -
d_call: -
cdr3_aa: CASSPGETQYF
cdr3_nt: TGTGCCAGCAGTCCCGGAGAGACCCAGTACTTC

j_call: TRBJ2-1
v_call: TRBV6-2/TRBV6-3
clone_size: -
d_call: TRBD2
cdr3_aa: CASSSSGIAGANEQFF
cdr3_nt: TGTGCCAGCAGTTCCTCGGGAATAGCGGGAGCGAATGAGCAGTTCTTC

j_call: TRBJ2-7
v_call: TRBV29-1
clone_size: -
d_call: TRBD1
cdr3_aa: CSVEPRGGNYEQYF
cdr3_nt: TGCAGCGTTGAACCCCGAGGGGGCAACTACGAGCAGTACTTC

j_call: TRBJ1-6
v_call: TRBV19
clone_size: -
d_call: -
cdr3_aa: CASSIGTVNSPLHF
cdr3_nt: TGTGCCAGTAGTATCGGGACTGTAAATTCACCCCTCCACTTT

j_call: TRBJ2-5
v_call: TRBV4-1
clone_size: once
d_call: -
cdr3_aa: CASSQGTGLGETQYF
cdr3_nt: TGCGCCAGCAGCCAAGGGACTGGCCTTGGGGAGACCCAGTACTTC

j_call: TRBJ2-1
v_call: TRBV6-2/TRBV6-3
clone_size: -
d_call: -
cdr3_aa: CASSTYNEQFF
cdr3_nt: TGTGCCAGCAGTACATACAATGAGCAGTTCTTC

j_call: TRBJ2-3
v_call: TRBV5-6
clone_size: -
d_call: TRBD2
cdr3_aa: CASRHEAGGPADTQYF
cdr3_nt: TGTGCCAGCAGACATGAGGCGGGGGGCCCAGCAGATACGCAGTATTTT

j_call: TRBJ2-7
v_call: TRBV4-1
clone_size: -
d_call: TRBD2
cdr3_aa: CASSQEWRGVSYEQYF
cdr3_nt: TGCGCCAGCAGCCAAGAGTGGCGGGGGGTGTCCTACGAGCAGTACTTC

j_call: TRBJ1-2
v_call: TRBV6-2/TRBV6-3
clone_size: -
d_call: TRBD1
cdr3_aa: CASSSRTGRTGYGYTF
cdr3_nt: TGTGCCAGCAGTTCCAGGACAGGCCGCACGGGATATGGCTACACCTTC

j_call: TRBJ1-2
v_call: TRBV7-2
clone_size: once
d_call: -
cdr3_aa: CASSLPPERGYTF
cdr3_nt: TGTGCCAGCAGCTTACCACCTGAGAGAGGCTACACCTTC

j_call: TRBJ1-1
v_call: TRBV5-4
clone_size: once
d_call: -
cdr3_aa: CASRLTGAHEAFF
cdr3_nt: TGTGCCAGCAGGCTTACTGGGGCCCATGAAGCTTTCTTT

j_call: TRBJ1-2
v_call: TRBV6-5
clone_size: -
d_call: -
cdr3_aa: CASSQVNYGYTF
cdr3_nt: TGTGCCAGCAGCCAGGTGAACTATGGCTACACCTTC

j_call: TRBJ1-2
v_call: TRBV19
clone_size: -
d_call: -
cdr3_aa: CASTPRRANYGYTF
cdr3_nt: TGTGCCAGTACCCCCCGGCGGGCTAACTATGGCTACACCTTC

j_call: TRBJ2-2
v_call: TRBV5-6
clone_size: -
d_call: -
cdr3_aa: CASRERTGELFF
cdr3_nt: TGTGCCAGCAGAGAGAGGACCGGGGAGCTGTTTTTT

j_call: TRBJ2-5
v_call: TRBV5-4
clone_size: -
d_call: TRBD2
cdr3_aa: CASSSLAGGTGSQETQYF
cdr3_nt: TGTGCCAGCAGCTCTTTAGCGGGGGGGACAGGCAGCCAAGAGACCCAGTACTTC

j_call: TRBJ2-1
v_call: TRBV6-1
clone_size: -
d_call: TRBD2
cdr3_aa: CASSVAGAINYNEQFF
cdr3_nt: TGTGCCAGCAGTGTAGCGGGAGCAATAAATTACAATGAGCAGTTCTTC

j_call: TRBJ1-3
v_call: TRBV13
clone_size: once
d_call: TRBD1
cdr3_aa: CASRDRASGNTIYF
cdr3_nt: TGTGCCAGCAGAGACAGGGCCTCTGGAAACACCATATATTTT

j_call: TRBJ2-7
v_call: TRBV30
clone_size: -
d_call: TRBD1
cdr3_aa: CAWSLGQGRGEYF
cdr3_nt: TGTGCCTGGAGTCTCGGACAGGGGAGGGGGGAATACTTC

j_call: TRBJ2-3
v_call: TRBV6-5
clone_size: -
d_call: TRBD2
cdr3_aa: CASSRLAGGTDTQYF
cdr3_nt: TGTGCCAGCAGCCGACTAGCTGGGGGCACAGATACGCAGTATTTT

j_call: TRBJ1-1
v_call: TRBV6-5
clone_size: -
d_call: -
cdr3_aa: CASNFLGDTEAFF
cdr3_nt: TGTGCCAGCAACTTTTTAGGGGACACTGAAGCTTTCTTT

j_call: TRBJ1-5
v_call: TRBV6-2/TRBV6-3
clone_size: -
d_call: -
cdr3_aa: CASSYPGHSNQPQHF
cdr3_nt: TGTGCCAGCAGTTACCCAGGTCATAGCAATCAGCCCCAGCATTTT

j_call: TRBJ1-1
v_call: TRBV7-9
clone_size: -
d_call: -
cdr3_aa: CASSLDIMNTEAFF
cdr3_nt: TGTGCCAGCAGCCTGGACATTATGAACACTGAAGCTTTCTTT

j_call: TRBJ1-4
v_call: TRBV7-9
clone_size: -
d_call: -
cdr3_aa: CASSLVRGRIEKLFF
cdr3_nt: TGTGCCAGCAGCTTAGTCAGGGGTCGTATTGAAAAACTGTTTTTT

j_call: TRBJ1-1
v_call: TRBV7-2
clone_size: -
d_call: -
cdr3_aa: CASSLGRQRDTEAFF
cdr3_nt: TGTGCCAGCAGCTTAGGGCGGCAGAGGGACACTGAAGCTTTCTTT

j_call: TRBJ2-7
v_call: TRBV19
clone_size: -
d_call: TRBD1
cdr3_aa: CASSKGTGRSYEQYF
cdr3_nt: TGTGCCAGTAGTAAGGGGACAGGTAGATCCTACGAGCAGTACTTC

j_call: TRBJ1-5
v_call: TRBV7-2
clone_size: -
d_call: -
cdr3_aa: CASSLSTSRQPQHF
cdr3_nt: TGTGCCAGCAGCTTATCGACTTCGCGTCAGCCCCAGCATTTT

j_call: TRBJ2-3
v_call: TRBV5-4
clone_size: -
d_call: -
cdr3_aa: CASSPRLTGSTDTQYF
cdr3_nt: TGTGCCAGCAGCCCTCGCCTAACAGGGAGCACAGATACGCAGTATTTT

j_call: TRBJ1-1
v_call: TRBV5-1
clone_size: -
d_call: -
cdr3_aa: CASSPHGTGGGPEAFF
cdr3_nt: TGTGCCAGCAGCCCTCATGGTACGGGAGGGGGGCCTGAAGCTTTCTTT